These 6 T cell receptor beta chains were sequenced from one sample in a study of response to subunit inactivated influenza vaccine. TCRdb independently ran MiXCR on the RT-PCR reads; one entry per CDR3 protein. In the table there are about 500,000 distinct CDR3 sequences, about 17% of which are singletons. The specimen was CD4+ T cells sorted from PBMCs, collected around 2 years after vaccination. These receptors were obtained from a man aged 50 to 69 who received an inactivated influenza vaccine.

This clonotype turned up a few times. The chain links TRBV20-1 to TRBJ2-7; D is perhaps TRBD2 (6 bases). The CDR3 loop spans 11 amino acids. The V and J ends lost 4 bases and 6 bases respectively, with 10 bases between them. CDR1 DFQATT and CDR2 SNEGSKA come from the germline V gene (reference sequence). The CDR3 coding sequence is TGCAGTGCTACCGAGCGGGCCGAGCAGTACTTC. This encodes CSATERAEQYF.

As DNA, the CDR3 is TGCAGTGCTAGACCTACCGGGGTTGGCACCGGGGAGCTGTTTTTT. It specifies CSARPTGVGTGELFF. The chain couples TRBV20-1 to TRBJ2-2, with D maybe TRBD2 (5 bases). The germline CDR1 and CDR2 sequences are DFQATT and SNEGSKA (reference sequence). There are 15 residues in the CDR3. Trimming removed 2 bases from V and 4 bases from J, with 14 bases in between.

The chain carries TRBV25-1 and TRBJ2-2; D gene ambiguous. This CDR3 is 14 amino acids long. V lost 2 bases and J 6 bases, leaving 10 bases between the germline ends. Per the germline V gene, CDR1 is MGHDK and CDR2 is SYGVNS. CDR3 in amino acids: CASSEGWAPGELFF. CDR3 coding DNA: TGTGCCAGCAGTGAAGGGTGGGCTCCCGGGGAGCTGTTTTTT.

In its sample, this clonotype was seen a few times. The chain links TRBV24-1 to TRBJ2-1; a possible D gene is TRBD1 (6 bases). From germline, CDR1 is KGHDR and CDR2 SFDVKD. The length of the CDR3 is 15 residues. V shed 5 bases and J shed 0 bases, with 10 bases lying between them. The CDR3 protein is CATSGTGSSYNEQFF. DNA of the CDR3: TGTGCCACCAGTGGTACAGGGAGCTCCTACAATGAGCAGTTCTTC.

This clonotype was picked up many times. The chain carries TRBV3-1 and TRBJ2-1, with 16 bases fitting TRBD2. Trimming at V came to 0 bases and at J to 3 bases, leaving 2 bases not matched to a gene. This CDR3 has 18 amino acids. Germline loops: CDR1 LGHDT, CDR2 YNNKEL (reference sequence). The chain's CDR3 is CASSQEGTSGGDYNEQFF. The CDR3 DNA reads TGTGCCAGCAGCCAAGAGGGGACTAGCGGGGGGGACTACAATGAGCAGTTCTTC.

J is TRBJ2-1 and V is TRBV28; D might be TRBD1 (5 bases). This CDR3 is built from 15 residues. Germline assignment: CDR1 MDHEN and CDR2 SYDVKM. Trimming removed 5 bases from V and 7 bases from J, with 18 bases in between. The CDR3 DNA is TGTGCCAGCAGTCCGCCCGGGCCAGGGCTTAATGAGCAGTTCTTC. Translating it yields CASSPPGPGLNEQFF.